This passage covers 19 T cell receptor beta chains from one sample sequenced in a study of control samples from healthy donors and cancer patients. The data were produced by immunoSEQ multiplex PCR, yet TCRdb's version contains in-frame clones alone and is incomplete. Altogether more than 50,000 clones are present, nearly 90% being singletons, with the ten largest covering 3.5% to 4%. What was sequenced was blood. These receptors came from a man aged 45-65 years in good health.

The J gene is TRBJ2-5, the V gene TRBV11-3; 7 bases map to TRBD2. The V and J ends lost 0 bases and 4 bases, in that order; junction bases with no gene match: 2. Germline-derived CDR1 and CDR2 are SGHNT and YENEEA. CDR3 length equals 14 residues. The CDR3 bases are TGTGCCAGCAGCTTAGAGCGGGAGTCAGAGACCCAGTACTTC. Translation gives CASSLERESETQYF.

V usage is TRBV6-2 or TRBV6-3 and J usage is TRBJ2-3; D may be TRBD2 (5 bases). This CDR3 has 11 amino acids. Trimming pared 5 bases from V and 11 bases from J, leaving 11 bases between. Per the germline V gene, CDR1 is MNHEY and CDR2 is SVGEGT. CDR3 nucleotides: TGTGCCAGCAGTGATATAGCGAGGCAGTATTTT. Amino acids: CASSDIARQYF.

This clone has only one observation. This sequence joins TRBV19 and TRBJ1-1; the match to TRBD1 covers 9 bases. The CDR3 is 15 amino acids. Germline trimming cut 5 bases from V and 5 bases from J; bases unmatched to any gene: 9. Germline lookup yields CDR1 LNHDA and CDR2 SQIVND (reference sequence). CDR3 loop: CASSDTGQGKTEAFF. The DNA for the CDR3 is TGTGCCAGTAGTGACACGGGACAGGGTAAAACTGAAGCTTTCTTT.

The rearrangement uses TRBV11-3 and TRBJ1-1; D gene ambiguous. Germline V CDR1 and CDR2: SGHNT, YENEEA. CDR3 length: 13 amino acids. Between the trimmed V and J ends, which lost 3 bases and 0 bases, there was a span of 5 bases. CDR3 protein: CASSFIVNTEAFF. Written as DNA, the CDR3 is TGTGCCAGCAGCTTTATCGTGAACACTGAAGCTTTCTTT.

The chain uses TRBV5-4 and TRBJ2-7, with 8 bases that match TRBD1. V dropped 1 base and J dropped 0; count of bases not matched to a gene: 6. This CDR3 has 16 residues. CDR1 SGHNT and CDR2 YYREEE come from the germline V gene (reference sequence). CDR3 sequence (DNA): TGTGCCAGCAGCTTGACCGGGACAGGTCACTCCTACGAGCAGTACTTC. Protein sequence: CASSLTGTGHSYEQYF.

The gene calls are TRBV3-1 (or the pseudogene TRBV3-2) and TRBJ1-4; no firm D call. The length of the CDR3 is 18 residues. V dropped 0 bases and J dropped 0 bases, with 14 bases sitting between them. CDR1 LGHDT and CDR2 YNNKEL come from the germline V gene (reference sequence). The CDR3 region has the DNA TGTGCCAGCAGCCAAGATCGAGCAACTCCAACAACTAATGAAAAACTGTTTTTT. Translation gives CASSQDRATPTTNEKLFF.

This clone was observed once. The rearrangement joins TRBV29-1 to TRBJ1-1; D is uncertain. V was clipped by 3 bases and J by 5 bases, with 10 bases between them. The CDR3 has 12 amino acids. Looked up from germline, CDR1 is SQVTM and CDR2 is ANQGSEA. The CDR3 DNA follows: TGCAGCGTTGATAGGGCGGGGACTGAAGCTTTCTTT. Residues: CSVDRAGTEAFF.

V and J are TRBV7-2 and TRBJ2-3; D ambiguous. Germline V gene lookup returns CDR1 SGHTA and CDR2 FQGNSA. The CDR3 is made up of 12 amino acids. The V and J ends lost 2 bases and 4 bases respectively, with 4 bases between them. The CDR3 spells CASSLLADTQYF. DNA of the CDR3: TGTGCCAGCAGCTTATTAGCAGATACGCAGTATTTT.

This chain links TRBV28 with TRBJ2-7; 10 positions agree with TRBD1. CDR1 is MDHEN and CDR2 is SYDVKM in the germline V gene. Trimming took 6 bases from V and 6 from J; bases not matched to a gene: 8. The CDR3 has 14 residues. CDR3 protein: CASRRDRGLSEQYF. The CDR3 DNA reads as TGTGCCAGCAGGCGGGACAGGGGTTTAAGCGAGCAGTACTTC.

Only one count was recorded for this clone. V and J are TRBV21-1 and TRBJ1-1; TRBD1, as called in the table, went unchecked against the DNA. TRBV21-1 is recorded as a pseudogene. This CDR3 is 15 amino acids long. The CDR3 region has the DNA TGTGCCAGCAGCAAAGGCACAGGGGATGACACTGAAGCTTTCTTT. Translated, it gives CASSKGTGDDTEAFF.

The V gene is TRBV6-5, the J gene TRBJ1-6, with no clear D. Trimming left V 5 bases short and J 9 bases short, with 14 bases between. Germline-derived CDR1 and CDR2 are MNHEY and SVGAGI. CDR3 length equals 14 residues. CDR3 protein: CASSPALLSSPLHF. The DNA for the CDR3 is TGTGCCAGCAGTCCCGCCCTTCTCAGTTCACCCCTCCACTTT.

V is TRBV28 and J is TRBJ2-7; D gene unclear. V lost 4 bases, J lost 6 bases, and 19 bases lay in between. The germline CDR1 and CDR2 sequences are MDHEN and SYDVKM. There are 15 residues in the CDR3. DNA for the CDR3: TGTGCCAGCAGTTCCCTATTCAAGGTATGGGCCGAGCAGTACTTC. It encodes CASSSLFKVWAEQYF.

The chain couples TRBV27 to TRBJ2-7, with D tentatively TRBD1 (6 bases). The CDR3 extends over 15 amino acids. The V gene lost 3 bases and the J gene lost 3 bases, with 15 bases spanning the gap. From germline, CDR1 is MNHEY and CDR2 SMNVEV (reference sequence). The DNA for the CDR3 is TGTGCCAGCAGTTTGGTAGGGGGAGCTGGCTACGAGCAGTACTTC. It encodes CASSLVGGAGYEQYF.

CDR3 sequence: CASRRRDTSAYEQYF. The CDR3 coding sequence is TGTGCCAGCAGACGCCGGGACACCTCTGCCTACGAGCAGTACTTC. J is TRBJ2-7 and V is TRBV6-5; weak D call: TRBD1 (6 bases). The length of the CDR3 is 15 residues. Germline V CDR1 and CDR2: MNHEY, SVGAGI. Between the trimmed V and J ends, which lost 6 bases and 2 bases, there was a span of 17 bases.

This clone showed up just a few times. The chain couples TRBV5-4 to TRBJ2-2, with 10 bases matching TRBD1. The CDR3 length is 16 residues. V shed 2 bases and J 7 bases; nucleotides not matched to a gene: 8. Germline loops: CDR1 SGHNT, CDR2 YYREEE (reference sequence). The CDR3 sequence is CASSFPGTGEGGELFF. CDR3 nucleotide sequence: TGTGCCAGCAGCTTCCCCGGGACAGGGGAGGGCGGGGAGCTGTTTTTT.

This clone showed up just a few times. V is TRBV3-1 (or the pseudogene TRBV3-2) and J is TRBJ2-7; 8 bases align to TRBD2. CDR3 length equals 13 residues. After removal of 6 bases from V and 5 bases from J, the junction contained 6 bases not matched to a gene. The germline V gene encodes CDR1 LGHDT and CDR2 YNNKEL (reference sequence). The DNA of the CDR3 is TGTGCCAGCAGGCTCGGGGGGGTGAACGAGCAGTACTTC. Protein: CASRLGGVNEQYF.

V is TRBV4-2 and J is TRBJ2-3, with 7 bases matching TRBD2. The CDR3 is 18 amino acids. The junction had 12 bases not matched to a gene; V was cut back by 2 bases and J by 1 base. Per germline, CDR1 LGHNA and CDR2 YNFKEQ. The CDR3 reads CASSQTDASGIGTDTQYF. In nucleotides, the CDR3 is TGTGCCAGCAGCCAAACGGATGCTAGCGGTATTGGCACAGATACGCAGTATTTT.

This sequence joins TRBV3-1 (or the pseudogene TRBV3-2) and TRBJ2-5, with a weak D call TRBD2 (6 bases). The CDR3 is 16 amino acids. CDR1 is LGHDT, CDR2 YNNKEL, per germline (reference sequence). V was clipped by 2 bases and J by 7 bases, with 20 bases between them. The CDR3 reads CASSQRTLVGSGTQYF. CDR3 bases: TGTGCCAGCAGCCAACGGACTCTCGTCGGGAGCGGGACCCAGTACTTC.

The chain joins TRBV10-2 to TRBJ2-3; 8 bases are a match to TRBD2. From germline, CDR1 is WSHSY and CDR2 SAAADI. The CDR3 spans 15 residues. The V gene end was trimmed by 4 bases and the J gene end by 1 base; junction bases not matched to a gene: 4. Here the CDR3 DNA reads TGCGCCAGCAGTGTCGGGAGGGTTGGCACAGATACGCAGTATTTT. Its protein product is CASSVGRVGTDTQYF.